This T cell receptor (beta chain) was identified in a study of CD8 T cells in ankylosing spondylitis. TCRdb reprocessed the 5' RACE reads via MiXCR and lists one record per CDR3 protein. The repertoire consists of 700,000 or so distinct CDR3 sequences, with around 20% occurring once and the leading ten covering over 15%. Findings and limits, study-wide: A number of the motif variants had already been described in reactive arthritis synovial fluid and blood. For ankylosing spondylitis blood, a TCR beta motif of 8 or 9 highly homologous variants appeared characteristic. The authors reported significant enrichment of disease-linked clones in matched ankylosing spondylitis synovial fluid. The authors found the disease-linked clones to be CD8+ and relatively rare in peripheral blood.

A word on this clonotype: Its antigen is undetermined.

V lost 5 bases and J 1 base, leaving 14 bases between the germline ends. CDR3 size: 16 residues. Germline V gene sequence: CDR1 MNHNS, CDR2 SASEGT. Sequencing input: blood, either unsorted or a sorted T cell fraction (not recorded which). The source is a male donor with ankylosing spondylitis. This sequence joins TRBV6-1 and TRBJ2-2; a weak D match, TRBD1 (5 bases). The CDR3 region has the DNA TGTGCCAGCAGTCCCCCGACAGTTATGAACACCGGGGAGCTGTTTTTT. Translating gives CASSPPTVMNTGELFF.